This T cell receptor beta chain was sequenced in a study of shared T cell receptors in the human thymus (dated by TCRdb to the early 2020s). Notes on the research overall: The study examined how self-reactive, shared T-cell receptor alpha chains are generated in the human thymus.

Including cysteine and phenylalanine, the CDR3 has 16 amino acids. Just CDR3 DNA is preserved here, 48 bases in frame from base 1. The germline V end is reduced by 4 bases and the J end by 4 bases; junction bases left unmatched: 8. The germline V gene yields LGHNA for CDR1 and YNFKEQ for CDR2. Concerning this clone: Its antigen remains undetermined. Base qualities are not recorded, but no much larger clone differs from it by a single base.

The method behind the library was the immunoSEQ multiplex PCR assay. In its TCRdb copy, this immuneACCESS table keeps in-frame sequences only and misses some clones. Where compared with another copy, unresolved V genes explain less than half of these, and the others have no known cause. The sample table holds about 540,000 clones, of which around 82% were seen once. 0.01% to 0.015% of the sample rests with the top ten. The sample also formed part of further work on human thymus T cells. As noted in the second study: Immunologically healthy infants undergoing open corrective cardiac surgery for congenital heart defects in Finland were used as donors. The thymus tissue came from surgical resects taken out during corrective cardiac surgery. Biased V and J gene segment usage appeared to be present in both thymic and peripheral blood repertoires. The related research found that thymic TCR repertoires overlapped highly between unrelated individuals. TCR alpha and beta repertoires from about 8 infant thymus samples and a few related peripheral blood samples were characterized in the study. Donor ages ranged from about 6 to 250 days, and the cohort comprised six male and two female infants. Thymocytes were mechanically released from the tissue and were stored as pellets of about 9.5-31 million cells at -70 degrees C. A QIAsymphony instrument was used to extract genomic DNA from the frozen cell pellets. The immunoSEQ multiplex PCR assay was used to amplify the TCRB and TCRAD loci from a standardized quantity of quality-controlled genomic DNA. The amplicons covered the V(D)J region and were long enough to include the CDR3 and to identify the V and J genes. The amplicons were sequenced on an Illumina platform via the commercial immunoSEQ service. Corrections for primer bias and sequencing errors followed previously described methods, while TCRAD and TCRB definitions were based on the IMGT database. immunoSEQ Analyzer 3.0 and VDJTools were used for repertoire analysis, which covered basic statistics, V/J segment usage, diversity estimates, rarefaction and pairwise overlap. Diversity was estimated with Chao1, ChaoE, Efron-Thisted, Shannon and inverse Simpson indices, and also on datasets down-sampled to the smallest sample. Repertoire overlap used strict matching of CDR3 nucleotide sequence, V gene and J gene, with Jaccard-based multidimensional scaling clustering. Thymus samples yielded on average around 850,000 unique TCRB clonotypes, compared with roughly 76,000 from blood samples.

The sequence came from a boy in the first two years of life with a congenital heart defect. Donor details come from another sample of the same person, matched by shared clones. The rearrangement combines TRBV4-2 with TRBJ2-3; TRBD2 aligns with 10 central bases. The sample was thymocytes. The DNA is as follows: TGTGCCAGCAGCCCGCCGCGGCTAGCGGGAGCAGATACGCAGTATTTT. Translated, this is CASSPPRLAGADTQYF.